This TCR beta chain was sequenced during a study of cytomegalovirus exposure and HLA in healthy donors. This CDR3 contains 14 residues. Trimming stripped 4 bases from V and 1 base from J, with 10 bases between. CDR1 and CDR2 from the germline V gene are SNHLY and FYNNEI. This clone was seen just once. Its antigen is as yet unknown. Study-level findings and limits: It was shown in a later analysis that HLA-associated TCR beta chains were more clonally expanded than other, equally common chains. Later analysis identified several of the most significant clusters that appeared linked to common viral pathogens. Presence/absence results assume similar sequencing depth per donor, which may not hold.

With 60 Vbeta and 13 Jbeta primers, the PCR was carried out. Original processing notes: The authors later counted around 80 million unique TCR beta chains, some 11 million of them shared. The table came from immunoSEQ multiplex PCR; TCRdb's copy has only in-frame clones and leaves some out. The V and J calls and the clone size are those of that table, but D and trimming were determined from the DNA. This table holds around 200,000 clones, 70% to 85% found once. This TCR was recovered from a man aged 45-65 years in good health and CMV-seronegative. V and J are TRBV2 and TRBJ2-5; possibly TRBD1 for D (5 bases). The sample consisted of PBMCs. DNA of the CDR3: TGTGCCAGCAGTGGGGGCGGAATCCAAGAGACCCAGTACTTC. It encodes CASSGGGIQETQYF. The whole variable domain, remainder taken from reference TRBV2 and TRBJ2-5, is EPEVTQTPSHQVTQMGQEVILRCVPISNHLYFYWYRQILGQKVEFLVSFYNNEISEKSEIFDDQFSVERPDGSNFTLKIRSTKLEDSAMYFCASSGGGIQETQYFGPGTRLLVL.